This T cell receptor beta chain was obtained from a study of T cell repertoires in cytomegalovirus infection. Study-wide background: Epitope selection comprised recently identified HLA-C-restricted CMV epitopes and well-studied HLA-B-restricted CMV epitopes. Shared public TCR beta signatures pointed to both CMV infection and a matching HLA type. Overall study results and limits: Ex vivo responses were dominated by HLA-C-restricted CMV-specific TCR beta clonotypes. The study identified carriers of CMV plus the relevant HLA from cumulative public TCR beta family frequency.

One entry per CDR3 protein, called by TCRdb with MiXCR from the reads. The sample includes hundreds of thousands of distinct CDR3 sequences, less than 35% of them seen just once. This clonotype was counted only a few times. Its specificity is unknown. The V segment lost 0 bases and the J segment 0 bases; nucleotides outside the gene matches: 7. Germline CDR1 is MNHEY and CDR2 is SVGAGI. There are 19 residues in the CDR3. The receptor comes from a human donor in good health (CMV status not recorded). Some clones in this sample may be carry-over from other donors' samples. The chain employs TRBV6-5 and TRBJ2-1; 11 positions agree with TRBD2. This specimen consisted of cultured CD8+ T cells from PBMCs, obtained from culture after CMV antigen stimulation. DNA for the CDR3: TGTGCCAGCAGTTACTCGGCTAGCGGGGGGTCGAGCTCCTACAATGAGCAGTTCTTC. It is translated as CASSYSASGGSSSYNEQFF.